This T cell receptor (beta chain) was captured by sequencing in a study of control samples from healthy donors and cancer patients. The assay was immunoSEQ multiplex PCR, and TCRdb's table has in-frame clones only and misses some. The sample includes about 120,000 clones, 85% to 90% of them seen just once. This clonotype was sampled from a woman in her sixties or seventies with lung cancer. Sequenced sample: PBMCs.

The CDR3: CASSFRTGNSGNTIYF. For the CDR3, the DNA is TGTGCCAGCAGCTTCCGGACAGGCAACTCTGGAAACACCATATATTTT. This rearrangement joins TRBV11-2 to TRBJ1-3; 7 bases are a match to TRBD1. CDR1 SGHAT and CDR2 FQNNGV come from the germline V gene. The CDR3 is made up of 16 amino acids. After removal of 3 bases from V and 0 bases from J, the junction contained 5 bases not matched to a gene.